This T cell receptor (beta chain) emerged from a study of shared clonotypes between healthy human individuals. CD45RO-negative cells were positively selected for CCR7, leaving out terminally differentiated effector memory CD45RA+ cells. The data were produced by immunoSEQ multiplex PCR, yet TCRdb's version contains in-frame clones alone and is incomplete. Of about 2 million clones listed, about 95% were seen once; the top ten hold 0.9% to 1.4%. Germline CDR1 MGHRA, CDR2 YSYEKL. The CDR3 length is 16 residues. V was clipped by 4 bases and J by 6 bases; unmatched bases: 12. The sample consisted of naive CD8+ T cells sorted from blood. This TCR was sampled from a young man in good health. The chain couples TRBV4-1 to TRBJ2-7; 10 bases fit TRBD2. CDR3 sequence reads: CASSLEPGLAYGEQYF. In DNA form, the CDR3 reads TGCGCCAGCAGCCTTGAACCGGGACTAGCGTACGGCGAGCAGTACTTC.